This TCR beta chain was sequenced for a study of T cell repertoires in cytomegalovirus infection. On the study more broadly: It was the public TCR beta signatures that indicated both CMV infection and matching HLA type.

General study findings and limits: Frequencies of public TCR beta families were cumulated, and this identified carriers of CMV plus the relevant HLA. Clonotype analysis showed dominance of the ex vivo response by HLA-C-restricted CMV-specific TCR beta clonotypes.

Each CDR3 protein gets one entry after TCRdb re-called the reads with MiXCR. The sample has a few hundred thousand distinct CDR3 sequences; around 25% are singletons. The CDR3 covers 13 residues. Germline CDR1 reads LNHDA; CDR2 reads SQIVND (reference sequence). V lost 5 bases, J lost 7 bases, and 14 bases lay in between. A few counts support this clonotype. Its antigen is still unknown. Sequencing was performed on cultured PBMCs, taken from culture after CMV antigen stimulation. The J gene is TRBJ1-1, the V gene TRBV19; no definite D call. The receptor was isolated from a human donor in good health (CMV status not recorded). Some clones in this sample may be carry-over from other donors' samples. The CDR3 loop reads CASSLVGGNEAFF. CDR3 bases: TGTGCCAGTAGTTTGGTCGGAGGGAATGAAGCTTTCTTT.